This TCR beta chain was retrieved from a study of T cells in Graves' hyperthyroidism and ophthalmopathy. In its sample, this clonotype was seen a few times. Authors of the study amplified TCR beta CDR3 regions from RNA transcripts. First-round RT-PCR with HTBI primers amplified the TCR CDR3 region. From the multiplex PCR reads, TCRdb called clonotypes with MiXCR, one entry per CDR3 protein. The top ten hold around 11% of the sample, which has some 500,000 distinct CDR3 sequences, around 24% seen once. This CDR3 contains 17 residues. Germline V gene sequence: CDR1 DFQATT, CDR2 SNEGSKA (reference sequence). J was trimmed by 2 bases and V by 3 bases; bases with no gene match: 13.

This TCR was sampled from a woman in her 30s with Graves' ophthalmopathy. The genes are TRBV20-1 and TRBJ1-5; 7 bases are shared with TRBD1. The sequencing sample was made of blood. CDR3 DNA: TGCAGTGCTAGCCACCCCGACAGGGTAGGGCGCAATCAGCCCCAGCATTTT. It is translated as CSASHPDRVGRNQPQHF.